This T cell receptor beta chain comes out of a study of T-cell reconstitution after alpha-beta-depleted transplantation in children. The library targeted TCRbeta and was prepared with unique molecular identifiers. TCRdb reprocessed the PCR reads via MiXCR and lists one record per CDR3 protein. The table has hundreds of thousands of distinct CDR3 sequences, approximately 30% seen once; the top ten hold 2% to 3%. V gave up 3 bases and J gave up 1 base; unmatched junction bases: 12. The germline V gene has CDR1 DFQATT and CDR2 SNEGSKA (reference sequence). The CDR3 has 16 amino acids. This clonotype was seen a handful of times.

This receptor was identified in a human donor who donated a stem cell graft to a child with aplastic anemia. The V and J genes are TRBV20-1 and TRBJ2-7, with 7 positions matching TRBD2. Sequenced here: PBMCs from the stem cell graft donor, sampled from the stem cell graft. The CDR3, as DNA: TGCAGTGCTAGGACCTATTTAGCGGGCGTGTCCTACGAGCAGTACTTC. Amino acids: CSARTYLAGVSYEQYF.